The rows below give T cell receptor beta chains drawn from one sample of a study. Via MiXCR, TCRdb re-called the RT-PCR reads, giving one row per CDR3 protein. Among fewer than 800,000 distinct CDR3 sequences listed, 11% to 15% were seen once. The sequenced sample was memory CD4+ T cells from blood. These receptors were obtained from a female donor in good health, serving as a healthy control. The CDR3 runs from the conserved cysteine through the conserved F or W. The D gene is left open where the match is weak. Where a row states a size, it is once, few, many or the class of an expanded clone; other rows omit it.

j_gene | v_gene | d_gene | abundance | CDR3nt | CDR3aa
TRBJ1-1 | TRBV28 | - | - | TGTGCCAGCAGTCAATGGACGGGAGGTACTGAAGCTTTCTTT | CASSQWTGGTEAFF
TRBJ2-7 | TRBV12-3/TRBV12-4 | TRBD2 | few | TGTGCCAGCAGAGAAGCGGGAGCCCACGAGCAGTACTTC | CASREAGAHEQYF
TRBJ1-1 | TRBV6-5 | - | few | TGTGCCACCCAGTTACTAGTGAACACTGAAGCTTTCTTT | CATQLLVNTEAFF
TRBJ1-1 | TRBV10-3 | - | many | TGTGCCATCAGAAGGGACACTGAAGCTTTCTTT | CAIRRDTEAFF
TRBJ2-2 | TRBV11-2 | TRBD2 | few | TGTGCCAGCAGCTTATTCATGAGCGGGAGTAGTACCGGGGAGCTGTTTTTT | CASSLFMSGSSTGELFF
TRBJ1-6 | TRBV27 | TRBD1 | - | TGTGCCAGCAGAGGGACAGGGCTTAGAAATTCACCCCTCCACTTT | CASRGTGLRNSPLHF
TRBJ2-7 | TRBV18 | - | - | TGTGCCAGCTCACCAACGGGAGATCTTGCCTACGAGCAGTACTTC | CASSPTGDLAYEQYF
TRBJ1-2 | TRBV7-8 | - | - | TGTGCCAGCAGCATCAATTTTAACTATGGCTACACCTTC | CASSINFNYGYTF
TRBJ2-3 | TRBV7-2 | - | - | TGTGCCAGCAGCCCGGGGACGTCCTCGGTCACAGATACGCAGTATTTT | CASSPGTSSVTDTQYF
TRBJ2-1 | TRBV6-1 | TRBD2 | many | TGTGCCAGCAGTGCGGGACTAGCGGGTGCCTTGCGGCAGTTCTTC | CASSAGLAGALRQFF
TRBJ2-7 | TRBV20-1 | TRBD2 | many | TGCAGTGCTCCCGGAAGACTAGCGGGAGGGCCCGGAGAGCAGTACTTC | CSAPGRLAGGPGEQYF
TRBJ2-1 | TRBV5-1 | - | - | TGCGCCAGCAGCCCCGAGAGTTGGGCCTACAATGAGCAGTTCTTC | CASSPESWAYNEQFF
TRBJ1-1 | TRBV6-5 | - | - | TGTGCCAGCATTAGGGCCAGGGGCACTGAAGCTTTCTTT | CASIRARGTEAFF
TRBJ1-4 | TRBV24-1 | - | few | TGTGCCACGAAGGACTGGGGCGATGAAAAACTGTTTTTT | CATKDWGDEKLFF
TRBJ2-5 | TRBV6-2/TRBV6-3 | - | few | TGTGCCAGCACCCACGACATCCTCCTGAGGGAGACCCAGTACTTC | CASTHDILLRETQYF
TRBJ1-6 | TRBV20-1 | - | - | TGCAGTGCGGGGGGCGTCGATTCACCCCTCCACTTT | CSAGGVDSPLHF
TRBJ2-5 | TRBV27 | - | few | TGTGCCAGCAGTCCAGCGGGTGGATCGACCCAGTACTTC | CASSPAGGSTQYF
TRBJ1-1 | TRBV6-2/TRBV6-3 | - | - | TGTGCCACTCAACAGAACACTGAAGCTTTCTTT | CATQQNTEAFF
TRBJ1-6 | TRBV12-3/TRBV12-4 | - | - | TGTGCCAGCAGCCCGACACGGGATTCACCCCTCCACTTT | CASSPTRDSPLHF
TRBJ1-2 | TRBV20-1 | - | - | TGCAGTGCTAGAGATCCGGGGGCGCTTGGCTACACCTTC | CSARDPGALGYTF